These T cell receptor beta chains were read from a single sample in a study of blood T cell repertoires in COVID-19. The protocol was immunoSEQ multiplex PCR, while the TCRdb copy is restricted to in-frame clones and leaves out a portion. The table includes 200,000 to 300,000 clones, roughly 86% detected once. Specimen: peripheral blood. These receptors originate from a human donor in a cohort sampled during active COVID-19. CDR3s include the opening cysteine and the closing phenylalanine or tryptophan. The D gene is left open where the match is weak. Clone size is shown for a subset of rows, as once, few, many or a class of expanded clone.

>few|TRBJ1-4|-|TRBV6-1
TGTGCCAGCAGTGAGGACAGTCTTATGGAAAAACTGTTTTTT
CASSEDSLMEKLFF
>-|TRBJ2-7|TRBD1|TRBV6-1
TGTGCCAGCAGGGAAGGACAGGGCGGCCACGAGCAGTACTTC
CASREGQGGHEQYF
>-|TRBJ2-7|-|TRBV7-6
TGTGCCAGCAGCGCCGCCACGGGAGAGCAGTACTTC
CASSAATGEQYF
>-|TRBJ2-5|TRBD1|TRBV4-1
TGCGCCAGCAGCCCCAGACAGGGGGCAAAAAAAGAGACCCAGTACTTC
CASSPRQGAKKETQYF
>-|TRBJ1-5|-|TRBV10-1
TGCGCCAGCCCTCATAGGCAGGGTGTCCCATTAAGCAATCAGCCCCAGCATTTT
CASPHRQGVPLSNQPQHF
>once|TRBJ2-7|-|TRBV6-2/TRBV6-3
TGTGCCAGCAGACCTTGGACAGCAACCTACGAGCAGTACTTC
CASRPWTATYEQYF
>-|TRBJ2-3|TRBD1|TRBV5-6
TGTGCCAGCAGCTTCCACGCCGGGACAGGGGTCACAGATACGCAGTATTTT
CASSFHAGTGVTDTQYF
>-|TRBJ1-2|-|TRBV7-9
TGTGCCAGCAGAGCAGGGGAGCCGGATGGCTACACCTTC
CASRAGEPDGYTF
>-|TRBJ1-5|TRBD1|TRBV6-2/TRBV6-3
TGTGCCAGCAGTTACTCTAACAGGGGAATGAGTCAGCCCCAGCATTTT
CASSYSNRGMSQPQHF
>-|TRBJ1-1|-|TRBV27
TGTGCCAGCAGTTTATCCGACTCCTGGGACACTGAAGCTTTCTTT
CASSLSDSWDTEAFF
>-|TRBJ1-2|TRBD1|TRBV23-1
TGCGCCAGCAGTCAATATCAGGGGGATAACTATGGCTACACCTTC
CASSQYQGDNYGYTF
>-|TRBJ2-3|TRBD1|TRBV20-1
TGCAGTGCTAGTTCTGTTATTAGGGCAGGGGGAGATACGCAGTATTTT
CSASSVIRAGGDTQYF
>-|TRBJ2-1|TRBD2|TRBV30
TGTGCCTGGAGTGTAACGGGACTAGCTAATGAGCAGTTCTTC
CAWSVTGLANEQFF
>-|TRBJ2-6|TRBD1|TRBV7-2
TGTGCCAGCAGCTTAGGGACAGGGGGATCTGGGGCCAACGTCCTGACTTTC
CASSLGTGGSGANVLTF
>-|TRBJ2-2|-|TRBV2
TGTGCCAGCAGTGCGGAAACTAGCAAGTCCGGGGAGCTGTTTTTT
CASSAETSKSGELFF
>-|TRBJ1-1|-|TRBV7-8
TGTGCCAGCAGCTTAGGTCTCACTGAAGCTTTCTTT
CASSLGLTEAFF
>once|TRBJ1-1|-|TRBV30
TGTGCCTGGAGGTTGCAGGGGAGAGGCACTGAAGCTTTCTTT
CAWRLQGRGTEAFF
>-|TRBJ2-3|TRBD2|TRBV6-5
TGTGCCAGCAGTTACCGGCGGGGGATATCCACAGATACGCAGTATTTT
CASSYRRGISTDTQYF
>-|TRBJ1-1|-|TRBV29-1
TGCAGCGTTTCACGGGACACCGTAATGACTGAAGCTTTCTTT
CSVSRDTVMTEAFF
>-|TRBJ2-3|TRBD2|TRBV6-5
TGTGCCAGCCACACTAGCGGGGGAAGCACAGATACGCAGTATTTT
CASHTSGGSTDTQYF
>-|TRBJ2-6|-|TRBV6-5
TGTGCCAGTACGGTCCGGGACTCTGGGGCCAACGTCCTGACTTTC
CASTVRDSGANVLTF
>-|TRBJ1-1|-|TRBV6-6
TGTGCCAGCAGTTACTCGATAGCAGGGGCTGAAGCTTTCTTT
CASSYSIAGAEAFF
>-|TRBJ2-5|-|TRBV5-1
TGCGCCAGCCGGAGCGAAGAGACCCAGTACTTC
CASRSEETQYF
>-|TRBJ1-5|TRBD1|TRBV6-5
TGTGCCAGCAGGGCCCAGGGGGCGCCCAATCAGCCCCAGCATTTT
CASRAQGAPNQPQHF
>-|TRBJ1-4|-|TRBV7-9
TGTGCCAGCAGCTTAGATCCCTGGGGGGGAAATGAAAAACTGTTTTTT
CASSLDPWGGNEKLFF